This T cell receptor (beta chain) appears in the sequencing data of a study of neurological immune-mediated disorders (dated by TCRdb to about 2019). For the study in its entirety: Using UMI-based sequencing, the study compared peripheral blood TCR-beta repertoires from patients with HTLV-I-associated myelopathy (HAM/TSP), patients with multiple sclerosis, and healthy controls. The cohort comprised roughly 70 subjects: some 14 HAM/TSP patients, 35 or so multiple sclerosis patients and some 20 healthy controls. The roughly 99 TCR-beta libraries covered PBMC samples along with longitudinal samples, technical triplicates, and paired sorted CD4+ and CD8+ T-cell subsets. The paper's findings and limits, for the study overall: Expanded clones from different subjects shared no identical CDR3 amino acid sequences, which suggests that TCR-beta repertoires were private in all groups. TCR clonal expansion was highest in HAM/TSP patients and lowest in MS patients, with MS patients falling below even healthy controls.

cDNA was synthesized by template-switch 5'RACE using a primer with a 10-nucleotide random unique molecular identifier that tagged each TCR transcript. Every sequencing run yielded over 160 million TCR-beta sequences covering 15-18 subjects. Total RNA was extracted with the RNeasy kit. Using the KAPA Real-time Library Amplification kit, TCR-beta VDJ regions were amplified with primers for the TCR constant region and the 5'RACE anchor. Sample indexes and Illumina adaptors were added in a first PCR, after which library yield was increased in a second PCR. The roughly 650 bp TCR product was size-selected on a 2% E-gel SizeSelection system after Ampure bead purification. Before pooling, library quality was checked on a Bioanalyzer, concentration was measured with Qubit, and libraries were quantified with the Kapa Library Quantification kit. An Illumina HiSeq 2500 sequenced the libraries paired-end 2 x 150 bp. To increase sequence diversity, about 25-31% phiX was spiked into each library pool. In the source study's methods: The quality-filtered reads were processed with the UMI-based MiGEC pipeline, whose error correction step removed more than 80% of the raw TCR sequences. VDJ genes were aligned to IMGT germline references, and each clonotype was defined by a unique CDR3 amino acid sequence together with V-J genes. VDJtools evaluated clonal expansion, Shannon diversity and CDR3 relatedness (CalcPairwiseDistances, ClusterSamples); CLCbio workbench built phylogenetic trees. Using coefficient-of-variation modelling across technical triplicates, the study counted a clone as expanded if it had at least 8 unique UMIs. TCRdb ran its own pipeline on the public reads, namely fastp trimming at Q25 and MiXCR clone calling, and kept in-frame beta chains. Rows merge per CDR3 protein into single entries with the most common DNA and genes. The V and J calls and clone size are TCRdb's, not the authors'. The sample table contains about 19,000 distinct CDR3 sequences; only one count was recorded for 7.5% of them. The ten largest account for about 15% of the sample.

This clonotype occurred many times. Its binding antigen is unknown. Base qualities are not at hand, and no much larger clone is one base apart. TCR libraries for sorted subsets were made from some 1 million sorted CD4+ or CD8+ T cells. Peripheral blood was subjected to Ficoll-Hypaque density gradient centrifugation to isolate PBMCs, which were then cryopreserved in liquid nitrogen. The study also sequenced paired sorted CD4+ and CD8+ subsets from healthy controls, HAM/TSP patients and MS patients. The germline V gene (reference sequence) gives CDR1 as MNHEY and CDR2 as SMNVEV. From cysteine to phenylalanine, the CDR3 is 14 amino acids long. The kept DNA is CDR3 alone, 42 bases in frame from the first base. After removal of 6 bases from V and 6 bases from J, the junction retains 11 bases not matched to a gene.

The chain couples TRBV27 to TRBJ2-7, and 7 bases in between align with TRBD1. The sample consisted of CD8+ T cells from blood. The TCR sequence derives from a woman aged 25 to 39 with HTLV-1-associated myelopathy (HAM/TSP). The nucleotides read TGTGCCAGCAGGAGACAGGGTCTATCGGGCGAGCAGTACTTC. The translation is CASRRQGLSGEQYF.